The 8 T cell receptor beta chains presented below share a single source sample, sequenced in a study of blood T cell repertoires in COVID-19 (dated by TCRdb to the early 2020s). The library was prepared using the immunoSEQ multiplex PCR assay. TCRdb provides this immuneACCESS table in a form limited to in-frame rearrangements. Some clones are lacking; in checked studies, under half of them reflect an unresolved V gene, and why the rest are absent is not known. In this sample the table shows about 140,000 clones, about 81% of which occur a single time. Of the sample, roughly 4% is held by the ten largest clones. The sample consisted of peripheral blood. All receptors derive from a woman of 80 years or more with acute or convalescent COVID-19.

The V gene is TRBV15, the J gene TRBJ1-5; D is possibly TRBD1 (6 bases). Trimming pared 5 bases from V and 1 base from J, leaving 15 bases between. CDR3 size: 16 residues. Germline V gene lookup returns CDR1 LNHNV and CDR2 YYDKDF (reference sequence). Here the CDR3 DNA reads TGTGCCACCAGCCCCGTCCAGGGGTTCAGCAATCAGCCCCAGCATTTT. It specifies CATSPVQGFSNQPQHF.

The genes are TRBV18 and TRBJ2-5, with no clear D. Per germline, CDR1 KGHSH and CDR2 LQKENI. V shed 2 bases and J shed 2 bases, with 6 bases lying between them. The CDR3 sequence is 13 residues long. CDR3 sequence reads: CASSPIQQETQYF. The DNA for the CDR3 is TGTGCCAGCTCACCAATACAACAAGAGACCCAGTACTTC.

The chain couples TRBV5-1 to TRBJ2-5, with a tentative D call TRBD1 (8 bases). Trimming removed 0 bases at V and 4 bases at J, with 16 bases between. The V gene's germline CDR1 is SGHRS and CDR2 YFSETQ. There are 16 residues in the CDR3. For the CDR3, the DNA is TGCGCCAGCAGCTTGGTCTACAGGGGGGGAAGAGAGACCCAGTACTTC. Protein sequence: CASSLVYRGGRETQYF.

The genes are TRBV28 and TRBJ1-1; D is unresolved. V was trimmed by 7 bases and J by 4 bases, leaving 10 bases between them. This CDR3 has 12 residues. The germline V gene encodes CDR1 MDHEN and CDR2 SYDVKM. The CDR3 loop reads CASTIEGTEAFF. Written as DNA, the CDR3 is TGTGCCAGCACTATAGAGGGCACTGAAGCTTTCTTT.

V gene TRBV19 combines with J gene TRBJ1-5; TRBD1 aligns across 8 bases. V dropped 6 bases and J dropped 12; count of bases not matched to a gene: 10. The CDR3 is 13 amino acids. Germline V CDR1 and CDR2: LNHDA, SQIVND (reference sequence). CDR3 coding DNA: TGTGCCAGTAGCTGGGACAGGTATAACCACCAGCATTTT. Its translation is CASSWDRYNHQHF. The whole variable domain, filled in from reference TRBV19 and TRBJ1-5, reads DGGITQSPKYLFRKEGQNVTLSCEQNLNHDAMYWYRQDPGQGLRLIYYSQIVNDFQKGDIAEGYSVSREKKESFPLTVTSAQKNPTAFYLCASSWDRYNHQHFGDGTRLSIL.

V usage is TRBV2 and J usage is TRBJ1-3; D gene unclear. The CDR3 is 13 residues long. Trimming removed 4 bases from V and 1 base from J, with 5 bases in between. The V gene's germline CDR1 is SNHLY and CDR2 FYNNEI. The CDR3 bases are TGTGCCAGCAGTGCTCAGTCTGGAAACACCATATATTTT. This sequence encodes CASSAQSGNTIYF. Together with reference TRBV2 and TRBJ1-3, the CDR3 gives the full variable domain: EPEVTQTPSHQVTQMGQEVILRCVPISNHLYFYWYRQILGQKVEFLVSFYNNEISEKSEIFDDQFSVERPDGSNFTLKIRSTKLEDSAMYFCASSAQSGNTIYFGEGSWLTVV.

The chain employs TRBV6-2 or TRBV6-3 and TRBJ2-7; TRBD2 matches at 8 bases. This CDR3 has 14 residues. The ends lost 4 bases at V and 3 bases at J; junction bases unmatched: 5. The germline V gene has CDR1 MNHEY and CDR2 SVGEGT. CDR3 in amino acids: CASSWLAGYYEQYF. CDR3 bases: TGTGCCAGCAGTTGGCTAGCGGGCTACTACGAGCAGTACTTC.

The chain carries TRBV2 and TRBJ1-3, with TRBD1 matching 7 bases. The CDR3 has 14 amino acids. Germline lookup yields CDR1 SNHLY and CDR2 FYNNEI. Losses at the gene ends were 6 bases for V and 2 bases for J; bases not matched to a gene: 4. The CDR3 DNA is TGTGCCAGCAGCGGACAGGTTGCTGGAAACACCATATATTTT. As protein: CASSGQVAGNTIYF.